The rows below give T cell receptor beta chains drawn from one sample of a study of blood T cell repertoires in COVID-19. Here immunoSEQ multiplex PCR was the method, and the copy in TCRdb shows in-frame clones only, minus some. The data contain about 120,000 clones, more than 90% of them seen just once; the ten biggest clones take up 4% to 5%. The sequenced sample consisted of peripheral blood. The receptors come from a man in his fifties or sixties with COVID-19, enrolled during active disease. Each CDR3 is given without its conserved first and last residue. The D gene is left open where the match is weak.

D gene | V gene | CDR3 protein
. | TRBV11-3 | ASSLDPVNYGYT
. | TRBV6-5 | ASRRSQETQY
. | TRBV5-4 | ASSLGPGRGNTIY
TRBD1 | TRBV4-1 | ASSPARGNYGYT
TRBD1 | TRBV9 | ASTPLLAGGPNSNTGELF
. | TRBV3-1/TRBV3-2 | ASSRLAGLGSNEKLF
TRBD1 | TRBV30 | AWNPDRDYYGYT
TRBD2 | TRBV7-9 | ASSLAPLAGAGELF
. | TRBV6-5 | ASEAASYNEQF
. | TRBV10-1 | ASSWASDTDTQY
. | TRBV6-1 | ASSDPGIGNYGYT
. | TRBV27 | ASGTGRATYEQY
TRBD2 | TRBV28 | ASSLPTTSGSTDTQY
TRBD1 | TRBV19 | ASSKRQGRDEKLF
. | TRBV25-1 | ASSELWEETNYGYT
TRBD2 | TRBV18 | ASSPPPGGETQY
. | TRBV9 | ASSAFRGGTDPGDEKLF
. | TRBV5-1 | ASSLRETQY
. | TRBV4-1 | ASSQARGAGEYEQY
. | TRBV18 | ASSPPGSNEQF
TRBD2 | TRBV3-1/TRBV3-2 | ASSQFRLAIYEQY
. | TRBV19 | ASSIAREDTQY
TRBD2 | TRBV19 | ASSITPSGLAGAPEQF
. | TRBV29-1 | VAYGADGYT
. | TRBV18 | ASSEASPSGNTIY
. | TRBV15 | ATSRDINTERGYT
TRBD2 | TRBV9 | ASSVEGGSETGELF
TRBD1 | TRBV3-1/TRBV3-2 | ASSQGDRQGAGQPQH
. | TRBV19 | ASSRGRGTDTQY
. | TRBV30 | AWSGRENQPQH
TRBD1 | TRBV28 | ASSSGTGTLDYGYT
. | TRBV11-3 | ASSLDSGQPQH
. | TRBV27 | ASRPGTIGREQY
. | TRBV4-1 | ASSQDPILISNQPQH
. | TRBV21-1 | ASSDGLAGEHEQY
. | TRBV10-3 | AISESTVHNEQF
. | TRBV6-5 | ASRTFGATGNTIY
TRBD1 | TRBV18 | ASSPTGNSYEQY
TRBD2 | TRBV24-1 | ATSDNRASGFSYNEQF
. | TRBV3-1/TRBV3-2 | ASSPSPRAGNTIY
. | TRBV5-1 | ASSLGSRVSDGDTIY
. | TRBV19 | ASSIPLINQPQH
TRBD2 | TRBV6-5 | ASSYYTSGRALEQF
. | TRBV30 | AWSLGAENTEAF
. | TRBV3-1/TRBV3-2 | ASSYLAGTGNTIY
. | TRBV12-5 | ASGSSGITYEQY
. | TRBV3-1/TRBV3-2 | ASSPPRSSSEQF
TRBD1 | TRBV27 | ASSFGRGLYEQY
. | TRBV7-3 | ASSRTGSSGYT
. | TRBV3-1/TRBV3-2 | ASSQEGGGSNYGYT
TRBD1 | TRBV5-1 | ASSYGQGGQETQY
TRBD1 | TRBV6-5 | ASSWGQRNYEQY
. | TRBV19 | ASSIGGGSYEQY
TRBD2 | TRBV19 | ASSKRLAGERYDEQY
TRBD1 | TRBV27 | ASSRRDRGSSYNSPLH
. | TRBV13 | ASTQSGTSNTEAF
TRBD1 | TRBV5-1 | ASSEGQGTQY
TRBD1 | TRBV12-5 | ASVTGQGVSTGELF
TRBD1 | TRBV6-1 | ASSETARTGDEETQY